This section outlines one T cell receptor beta chain sequence together with its context. Germline lookup yields CDR1 SGHAT and CDR2 FQNNGV. The V and J ends lost 2 bases and 3 bases respectively, with 14 bases between them. The length of the CDR3 is 15 residues. Using immunoSEQ multiplex PCR, the repertoire was profiled, and TCRdb retains in-frame clones only, with some absent. The sample gives around 240,000 clones, approximately 80% of which show up once; around 2% is in the top ten. The data are from a study of blood T cell repertoires in COVID-19. Study overall: From T cells, B-cell-depleted T cells, or PBMCs came the material, which was cDNA or gDNA.

Sequencing input: peripheral blood. The genes are TRBV11-2 and TRBJ2-7; tentative D call: TRBD1 (5 bases). This clonotype originated in a woman of 80 years or more with acute or convalescent COVID-19. The CDR3 region has the DNA TGTGCCAGCAGCTTATGGGCCGACAGTGACTACGAGCAGTACTTC. It is translated as CASSLWADSDYEQYF.